This TCR beta chain comes out of a study of T cell repertoires in cytomegalovirus infection (dated by TCRdb to between 2019 and 2020). Background on the whole study: The peptide stimulations were aimed at well-studied HLA-B-restricted epitopes as well as recently identified HLA-C-restricted CMV epitopes, whose presentation resists viral immunomodulation. The HLA type of each donor mattered for the analysis, because public TCR beta signatures pointed to carriage of CMV infection along with the matching HLA type. What the research found in general, with its limitations: The ex vivo response was dominated by HLA-C-restricted CMV-specific TCR beta clonotypes, which also provided the single most frequent clonotype in two of eight donors. Cumulative frequency of public TCR beta family members discriminated carriers of CMV infection plus the relevant HLA type in this cohort and an independent approximately 350-donor cohort.

V was cut back by 5 bases and J by 4 bases, leaving a gap of 17 bases between them. Via the germline V gene (reference sequence), CDR1 is SEHNR and CDR2 FQNEAQ. The CDR3, cysteine through phenylalanine, is 15 amino acids long. The retained sequence is limited to the CDR3, 45 bases, with the frame set at the first base. About this clonotype: It lacks a known antigen. No base quality values were provided; no much bigger clone lies one nucleotide off.

Sequenced using an Illumina HiSeq 1500. Starting from the raw public reads, TCRdb applied fastp trimming at Q25, assembled clones with MiXCR and retained in-frame beta chains. Rows with one shared CDR3 protein collapse into an entry with the most common genes and DNA. The sample profile shows fewer than 70,000 distinct CDR3 sequences; around 28% of them were found once. In total, the top ten clones hold just under 60% of the sample. In light of the paper, this sample's treatment or condition label describes: in vitro stimulation with specific CMV peptide epitopes to enrich CMV-specific T cells. The sample in question was CD8+ T cells from cultured PBMCs, obtained from culture after CMV antigen stimulation. This clonotype originated in a human donor in good health (CMV status not recorded). Some clones in this sample may be carry-over from other donors' samples. The rearrangement joined TRBV7-9 to TRBJ2-5; the D gene lacks a confident call. The sequenced DNA is TGTGCCAGCAGCCCAGCTGGTGGGATTGCAGAGACCCAGTACTTC. The encoded protein is CASSPAGGIAETQYF.